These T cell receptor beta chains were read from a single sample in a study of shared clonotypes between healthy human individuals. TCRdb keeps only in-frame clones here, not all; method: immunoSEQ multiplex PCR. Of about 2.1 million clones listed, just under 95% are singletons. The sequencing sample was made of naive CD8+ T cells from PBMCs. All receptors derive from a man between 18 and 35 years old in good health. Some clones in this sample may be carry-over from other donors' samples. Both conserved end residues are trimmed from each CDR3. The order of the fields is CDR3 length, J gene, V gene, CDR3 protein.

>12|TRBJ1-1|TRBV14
ASSSTQGNTEAF
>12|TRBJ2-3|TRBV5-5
ASSLRRGTDTQY
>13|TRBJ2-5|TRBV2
ASSELGPSQETQY
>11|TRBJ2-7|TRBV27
ASSLSSGRAKY
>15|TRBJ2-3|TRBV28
ASSSGLASPREDTQY
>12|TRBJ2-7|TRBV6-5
ASKWSAAFYEQY
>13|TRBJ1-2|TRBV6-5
ASSPFTGPSYGYT
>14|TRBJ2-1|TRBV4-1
ASSLRTSGRPVEQF
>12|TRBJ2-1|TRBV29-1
SVFGGAWLNEQF
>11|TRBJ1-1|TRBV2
ASSDRGNTEAF
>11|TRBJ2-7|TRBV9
ASSVESSYEQY
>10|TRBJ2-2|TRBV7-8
ASTTRPGELF
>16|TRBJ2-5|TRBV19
ASSIGEAATSYQETQY
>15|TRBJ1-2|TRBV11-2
ASSPEPGGIPNYGYT
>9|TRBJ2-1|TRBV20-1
SVPQRDEQF
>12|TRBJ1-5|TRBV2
ASSERQGNQPQH
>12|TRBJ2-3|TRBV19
ASSILPATDTQY
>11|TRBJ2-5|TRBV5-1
ASTGGRPETQY
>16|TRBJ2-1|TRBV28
ASTPHGWREDSYNEQF
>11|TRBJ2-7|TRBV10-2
ASGPTLTYEQY
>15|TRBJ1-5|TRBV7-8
ASSPRDRALRNQPQH
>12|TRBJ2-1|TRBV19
ASSISSPYNEQF
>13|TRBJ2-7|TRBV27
ASSFTRTYLYEQY
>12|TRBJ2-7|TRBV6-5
ASSLRQGLGEQY
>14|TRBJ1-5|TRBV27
ASSPLHSRGDQPQH
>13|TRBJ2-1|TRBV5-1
ASSTTGTGGVEQF
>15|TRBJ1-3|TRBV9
ASSVGVEESSGNTIY
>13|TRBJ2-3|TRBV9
ASSVDGRGTDTQY
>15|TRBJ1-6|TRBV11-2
ASSLVGGSSYNSPLH
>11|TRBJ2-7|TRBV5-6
ASSWADSYEQY
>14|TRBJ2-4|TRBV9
ASSVGAYASGNIQY
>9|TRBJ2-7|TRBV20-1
SARGRGASY